This T cell receptor beta chain was recovered during a study of T-cell memory formation after mild COVID-19. For the study at large: Across donors, TCR clusters were largely donor specific.

Study results and limitations: Cross-reactive memory seemingly joined, as some responding clones were found in pre-infection memory. A second wave expanding day 15 to 37 was CD4+-biased; contracting clones were balanced.

A few counts support this clonotype. Its specificity is not known. Trimming stripped 8 bases from V and 5 bases from J, with 16 bases between. This CDR3 has 14 amino acids. It was 5'RACE with constant-segment primers that produced the TCR alpha and TCR beta cDNA libraries, which carried sample barcodes and UMIs. TCRdb redid the calling of the 5' RACE reads with MiXCR, one entry per CDR3 protein. The sample carries roughly 400,000 distinct CDR3 sequences, roughly a quarter recorded once. The TCR originated in an adult woman who had mild COVID-19 (a few samples of this study predate the infection). Cell type and time point are not known. Sequencing was carried out using PBMCs or a T cell subset sorted from them (not recorded which). The gene calls are TRBV12-3 or TRBV12-4 and TRBJ2-1; D perhaps matches TRBD2 (5 bases). CDR3 sequence: CASSSPGEHNEQFF. In DNA, the CDR3 is TGTGCCAGCTCGTCGCCCGGGGAGCACAATGAGCAGTTCTTC.